This T cell receptor beta chain was sequenced during a study of blood T cell repertoires in COVID-19. For the study at large: Collection of acute and convalescent COVID-19 samples took place in the United States, Italy and Spain. Nucleic acid was either cDNA or gDNA, and it came from T cells, B-cell-depleted T cells, or PBMCs.

In the authors' methods: From reference gene primer amplification, estimates of nucleated cell counts were derived. The table came from immunoSEQ multiplex PCR; TCRdb's copy has only in-frame clones and leaves some out. V and J calls and clone size come straight from that table; D and trimming were deduced from the DNA. The table has under 85,000 clones, roughly 87% seen once. The trim removed 6 bases at V and 4 bases at J, leaving 8 bases unmatched. Germline V gene sequence: CDR1 SGHAT, CDR2 FQNNGV. The CDR3 runs 14 residues. Sequenced input: peripheral blood. This TCR was sampled from a man at least 80 years old with acute or convalescent COVID-19. The V and J genes are TRBV11-2 and TRBJ1-2, with 7 nucleotides matching TRBD1. The CDR3 DNA is TGTGCCAGCAGATCCGGGACAGAATTCTATGGCTACACCTTC. It encodes CASRSGTEFYGYTF.